The TCR beta chain described here comes from a study of blood T cells in healthy people across ages. The use of a sample-barcoded 5' primer and a J-beta primer mix characterized a second PCR of about 7 to 12 cycles. TCRdb passed the 5' RACE reads through MiXCR, listing each CDR3 protein once. The table lists roughly 500,000 distinct CDR3 sequences, around 24% of them singletons, with just under 9% in the top ten. This clonotype was recorded many times. These data were also reused for a study on T cells of mothers and their children.

The source of this sequence is a boy under 18 in good health. The sequenced sample was blood.

CDR3 residues: CSVVTVQETQYF. In nucleotides, the CDR3 is TGCAGCGTTGTGACAGTTCAAGAGACCCAGTACTTC. The V gene is TRBV29-1, the J gene TRBJ2-5; maybe TRBD1 (5 bases). Germline V lookup: CDR1 SQVTM, CDR2 ANQGSEA. V lost 4 bases and J lost 2, with 8 bases in between. CDR3 length: 12 amino acids.